This is a list of T cell receptor beta chains from one sample in a study of blood T cell repertoires in COVID-19. TCRdb's copy holds only in-frame clones and misses some; the assay was immunoSEQ multiplex PCR. Among more than 65,000 clones listed, around 83% were seen once. The sample taken for sequencing was peripheral blood. The receptors derive from a woman between 50 and 59 years old with acute or convalescent COVID-19. Each CDR3 is given with its conserved first and last residue. A D gene is named only where the DNA matches it firmly. Expanded clones get a size class; other rows say once, few or many, or leave the size out.

abundance | j_gene | v_gene | len | d_gene | CDR3aa | CDR3nt
. | TRBJ1-1 | TRBV27 | 14 | . | CASSLSWGPTEAFF | TGTGCCAGCAGTTTATCATGGGGGCCCACTGAAGCTTTCTTT
. | TRBJ2-1 | TRBV7-9 | 16 | TRBD2 | CASSFRDYGPLNEQFF | TGTGCCAGCAGCTTCCGGGACTATGGCCCACTCAATGAGCAGTTCTTC
few | TRBJ2-7 | TRBV6-2/TRBV6-3 | 16 | . | CASSYGAGRTSYEQYF | TGTGCCAGCAGTTACGGGGCTGGTCGGACCTCCTACGAGCAGTACTTC
. | TRBJ1-1 | TRBV6-1 | 12 | . | CASSEDGGEAFF | TGTGCCAGCAGTGAAGATGGCGGCGAAGCTTTCTTT
. | TRBJ2-3 | TRBV5-1 | 13 | . | CASSLGPTDTQYF | TGCGCCAGCAGCTTGGGGCCCACAGATACGCAGTATTTT
. | TRBJ2-2 | TRBV2 | 16 | . | CASSELGLAGSGELFF | TGTGCCAGCAGTGAATTAGGGCTAGCAGGCAGCGGGGAGCTGTTTTTT
. | TRBJ1-2 | TRBV5-4 | 13 | TRBD1 | CASGRQGTSGYTF | TGTGCCAGCGGAAGACAGGGAACAAGCGGCTACACCTTC
. | TRBJ2-1 | TRBV28 | 19 | TRBD2 | CASSLSLTSGIQGGNEQFF | TGTGCCAGCAGTCTGTCCCTGACTAGCGGGATTCAGGGGGGGAATGAGCAGTTCTTC
. | TRBJ1-1 | TRBV25-1 | 13 | . | CASSDSMNTEAFF | TGTGCCAGCAGTGACAGTATGAACACTGAAGCTTTCTTT
. | TRBJ2-2 | TRBV4-3 | 17 | TRBD2 | CASSQGLTSGNTGELFF | TGCGCCAGCAGCCAAGGGCTAACTAGCGGAAACACCGGGGAGCTGTTTTTT
few | TRBJ2-7 | TRBV5-5 | 16 | TRBD1 | CASSLGTGSPTYEQYF | TGTGCCAGCAGCTTGGGGACAGGGAGCCCTACCTACGAGCAGTACTTC
few | TRBJ2-7 | TRBV2 | 10 | . | CASGVREQYF | TGTGCCAGCGGAGTACGCGAGCAGTACTTC
. | TRBJ1-5 | TRBV10-3 | 14 | . | CAISESGGFQPQHF | TGTGCCATCAGTGAGTCGGGGGGTTTTCAGCCCCAGCATTTT
. | TRBJ1-2 | TRBV18 | 13 | TRBD1 | CASSPNRGVGYTF | TGTGCCAGCTCTCCTAACAGGGGGGTCGGCTACACCTTC
once | TRBJ2-7 | TRBV28 | 13 | TRBD2 | CATYRGGSYEQYF | TGTGCCACCTACCGGGGGGGGAGCTACGAGCAGTACTTC
. | TRBJ2-7 | TRBV7-8 | 15 | . | CASSSMTGASYEQYF | TGTGCCAGCAGCTCCATGACTGGGGCCTCCTACGAGCAGTACTTC
. | TRBJ1-1 | TRBV7-6 | 14 | TRBD1 | CASRPGTGATEAFF | TGTGCCAGCAGGCCCGGGACAGGAGCCACTGAAGCTTTCTTT
. | TRBJ2-3 | TRBV7-8 | 14 | . | CASSIRDSADTQYF | TGTGCCAGCAGTATCAGGGATTCCGCAGATACGCAGTATTTT
. | TRBJ1-1 | TRBV20-1 | 16 | . | CSASWLVWGGNTEAFF | TGCAGTGCTAGTTGGTTGGTTTGGGGGGGGAACACTGAAGCTTTCTTT
. | TRBJ2-7 | TRBV7-2 | 15 | TRBD1 | CASSRTGGKTYEQYF | TGTGCCAGCAGTCGAACAGGGGGTAAGACCTACGAGCAGTACTTC
once | TRBJ1-5 | TRBV5-1 | 15 | TRBD1 | CASSLSGQGDQPQHF | TGCGCCAGCAGCTTGTCGGGACAGGGCGATCAGCCCCAGCATTTT
. | TRBJ1-6 | TRBV27 | 15 | TRBD1 | CASSYRDRAASPLHF | TGTGCCAGCAGTTACCGGGACAGGGCGGCTTCACCCCTCCACTTT
. | TRBJ2-5 | TRBV14 | 20 | TRBD2 | CASSPRHRGRWEREYETQYF | TGTGCCAGCAGCCCGCGCCATCGCGGTCGGTGGGAGCGGGAGTATGAGACCCAGTACTTC
. | TRBJ1-5 | TRBV6-5 | 14 | TRBD1 | CASSYRGRNQPQHF | TGTGCCAGCAGTTACAGGGGGCGGAATCAGCCCCAGCATTTT
large | TRBJ1-1 | TRBV19 | 15 | . | CASNLNWGRHTEAFF | TGTGCCAGTAACCTCAATTGGGGCAGGCACACTGAAGCTTTCTTT
. | TRBJ1-3 | TRBV18 | 16 | . | CASSPSDSGSGNTIYF | TGTGCCAGCTCACCATCCGATTCGGGGTCAGGAAACACCATATATTTT
. | TRBJ1-2 | TRBV5-6 | 14 | . | CASSLVGRLEGYTF | TGTGCCAGCAGCTTGGTGGGCCGCCTGGAAGGCTACACCTTC
. | TRBJ1-5 | TRBV19 | 13 | . | CASSTVSNQPQHF | TGTGCCAGTAGTACAGTCTCCAATCAGCCCCAGCATTTT
. | TRBJ2-1 | TRBV14 | 14 | TRBD1 | CASSARQGWGEQFF | TGTGCCAGCAGCGCGCGACAGGGTTGGGGTGAGCAGTTCTTC
. | TRBJ2-7 | TRBV27 | 15 | TRBD2 | CASSSAGKSSYEQYF | TGTGCCAGCAGTTCAGCGGGGAAGAGCTCCTACGAGCAGTACTTC
. | TRBJ1-5 | TRBV28 | 15 | TRBD1 | CASGLRDRVVQPQHF | TGTGCCAGCGGGCTCAGGGACAGGGTTGTTCAGCCCCAGCATTTT
once | TRBJ1-2 | TRBV7-2 | 15 | . | CASSFPARRHYGYTF | TGTGCCAGCAGCTTCCCGGCCAGGCGCCACTATGGCTACACCTTC
. | TRBJ2-7 | TRBV14 | 13 | . | CASSHRQVYEQYF | TGTGCCAGCAGCCACCGACAGGTCTACGAGCAGTACTTC
. | TRBJ2-7 | TRBV12-5 | 11 | . | CASGQNYEQYF | TGTGCTAGTGGTCAGAACTACGAGCAGTACTTC
. | TRBJ2-3 | TRBV4-3 | 15 | . | CASSQGTGGTDTQYF | TGCGCCAGCAGCCAAGGGACCGGGGGCACAGATACGCAGTATTTT
. | TRBJ1-2 | TRBV28 | 11 | . | CASSFSSGYTF | TGTGCCAGCAGTTTTTCGAGTGGCTACACCTTC
. | TRBJ1-6 | TRBV2 | 15 | TRBD1 | CASSERTGMNSPLHF | TGTGCCAGCAGCGAGCGGACAGGGATGAATTCACCCCTCCACTTT
. | TRBJ2-5 | TRBV7-3 | 13 | . | CASSLNMLETQYF | TGTGCCAGCAGCTTAAACATGCTAGAGACCCAGTACTTC
. | TRBJ2-6 | TRBV11-2 | 19 | TRBD1 | CASSFKQGALGSGANVLTF | TGTGCCAGCAGCTTTAAACAGGGGGCCCTCGGCTCTGGGGCCAACGTCCTGACTTTC
. | TRBJ2-5 | TRBV5-1 | 14 | . | CASSLSLEGGAQYF | TGCGCCAGCAGCTTGTCTCTAGAAGGGGGAGCCCAGTACTTC
. | TRBJ1-2 | TRBV5-4 | 14 | TRBD1 | CASSLETGRYGYTF | TGTGCCAGCAGCTTGGAGACAGGGCGATATGGCTACACCTTC
. | TRBJ1-3 | TRBV10-2 | 16 | TRBD1 | CASSKGGQFSGNTIYF | TGCGCCAGCAGTAAGGGGGGACAGTTCTCAGGAAACACCATATATTTT
. | TRBJ2-2 | TRBV3-1/TRBV3-2 | 14 | . | CASSQRTVTGELFF | TGTGCCAGCAGCCAACGGACAGTGACCGGGGAGCTGTTTTTT
. | TRBJ1-5 | TRBV2 | 14 | . | CASSADIFNQPQHF | TGTGCCAGCAGTGCCGACATTTTTAATCAGCCCCAGCATTTT
few | TRBJ1-4 | TRBV5-4 | 15 | . | CASSLYIRGNEKLFF | TGTGCCAGCAGCTTGTACATCCGGGGTAATGAAAAACTGTTTTTT
. | TRBJ2-1 | TRBV4-2 | 16 | TRBD2 | CASSQDLGLASNEQFF | TGTGCCAGCAGCCAAGATCTGGGACTAGCGTCCAATGAGCAGTTCTTC